This T cell receptor (beta chain) was found in a study of tumor-infiltrating lymphocytes in primary liver carcinoma. Study-level background: The tumors, T1-T3 N0M0 lesions, were 4.2 to 10 cm across. General study points: The difference in top-250-clone fraction between tumors and blood was significant, favoring tumors (p = 0.039).

The source material, 20-30 mg of unsorted bulk tissue, was used to co-extract RNA and DNA. Cases comprised patients with primary liver carcinoma who received surgical resection. Enrolled patients were chronically infected with HBV and treatment-naive. Points on this clonotype: Its matching antigen is unknown. No conserved phenylalanine or tryptophan ends this CDR3, so it is likely a read error.

V trimming: 8 bases; J trimming: 5 bases; junction bases outside the gene matches: 9. The germline gives CDR1 MNHEY, CDR2 SVGAGI. CDR3 length: 14 residues. Making TCR beta cDNA involved approximately 510 ng total RNA and a constant-region primer. Employing slightly modified ARM-PCR, three nested multiplex PCR rounds were run, and these gave rise to the TCR beta libraries. A C-beta reverse primer and TRBV1-TRBV30 forward primers served in each of the first two PCR rounds, at approximately 10 cycles apiece. TCRdb analysed the multiplex PCR reads with MiXCR anew, one entry per CDR3 protein. The data contain around 88,000 distinct CDR3 sequences, roughly 70% of them singletons.

V is TRBV6-5 and J is TRBJ2-3; 8 positions agree with TRBD1. The sequence was obtained from a middle-aged man with primary liver carcinoma and hepatitis B virus infection. The sample was tumor-adjacent normal liver tissue. The CDR3 spells CASGSTGALDTQYL. The CDR3, as DNA: TGTGCCAGCGGATCGACAGGGGCCCTAGATACGCAGTATCTT.